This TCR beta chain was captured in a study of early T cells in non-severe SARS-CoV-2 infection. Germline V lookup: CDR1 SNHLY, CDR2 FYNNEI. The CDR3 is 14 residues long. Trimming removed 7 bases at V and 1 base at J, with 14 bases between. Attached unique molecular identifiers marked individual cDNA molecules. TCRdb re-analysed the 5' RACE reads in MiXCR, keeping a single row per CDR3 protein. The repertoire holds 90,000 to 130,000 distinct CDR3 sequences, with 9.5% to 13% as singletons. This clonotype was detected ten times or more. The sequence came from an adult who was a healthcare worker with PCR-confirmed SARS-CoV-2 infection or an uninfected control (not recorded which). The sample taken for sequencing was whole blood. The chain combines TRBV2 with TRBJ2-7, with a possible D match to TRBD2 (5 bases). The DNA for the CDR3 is TGTGCCAGCAAAGAAAGAGGGAGTTCCTACGAGCAGTACTTC. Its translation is CASKERGSSYEQYF. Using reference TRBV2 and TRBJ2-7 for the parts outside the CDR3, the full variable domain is EPEVTQTPSHQVTQMGQEVILRCVPISNHLYFYWYRQILGQKVEFLVSFYNNEISEKSEIFDDQFSVERPDGSNFTLKIRSTKLEDSAMYFCASKERGSSYEQYFGPGTRLTVT.